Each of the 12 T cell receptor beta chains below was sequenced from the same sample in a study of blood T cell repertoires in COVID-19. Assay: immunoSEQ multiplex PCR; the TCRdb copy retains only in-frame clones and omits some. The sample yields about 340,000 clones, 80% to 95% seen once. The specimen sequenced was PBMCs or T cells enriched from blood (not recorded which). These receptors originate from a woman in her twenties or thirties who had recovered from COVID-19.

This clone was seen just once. The DNA of the CDR3 is TGTGCCAGCAGTTTATCTTGGACAGGGAGGAACAAAAACATTCAGTACTTC. It yields the protein CASSLSWTGRNKNIQYF. The V and J genes are TRBV27 and TRBJ2-4; TRBD1 aligns across 8 bases. The germline CDR1 and CDR2 sequences are MNHEY and SMNVEV (reference sequence). V shed 0 bases and J 3 bases; nucleotides not matched to a gene: 7. The CDR3 spans 17 residues.

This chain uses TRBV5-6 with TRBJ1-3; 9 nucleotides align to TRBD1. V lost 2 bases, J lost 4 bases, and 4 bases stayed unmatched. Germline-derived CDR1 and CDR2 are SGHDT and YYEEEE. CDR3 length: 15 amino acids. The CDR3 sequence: CASSFGQGSGNTIYF. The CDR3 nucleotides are TGTGCCAGCAGCTTTGGACAGGGGTCCGGAAACACCATATATTTT.

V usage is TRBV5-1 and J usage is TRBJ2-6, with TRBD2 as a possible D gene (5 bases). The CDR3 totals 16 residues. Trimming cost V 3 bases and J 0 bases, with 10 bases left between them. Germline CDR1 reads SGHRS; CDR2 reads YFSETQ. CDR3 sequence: CASSSEVGSGANVLTF. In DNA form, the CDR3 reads TGCGCCAGCAGCTCGGAGGTAGGCTCTGGGGCCAACGTCCTGACTTTC.

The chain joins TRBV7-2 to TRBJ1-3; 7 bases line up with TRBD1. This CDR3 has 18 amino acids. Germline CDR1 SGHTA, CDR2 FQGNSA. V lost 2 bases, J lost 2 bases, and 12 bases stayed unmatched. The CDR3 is CASSLFGAGQAAGNTIYF. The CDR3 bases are TGTGCCAGCAGCTTATTTGGGGCCGGACAGGCCGCTGGAAACACCATATATTTT.

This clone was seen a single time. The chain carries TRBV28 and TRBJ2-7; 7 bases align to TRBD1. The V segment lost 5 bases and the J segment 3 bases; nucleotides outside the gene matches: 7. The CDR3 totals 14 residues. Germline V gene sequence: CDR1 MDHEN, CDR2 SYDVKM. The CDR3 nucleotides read TGTGCCAGCAGTACCCCAACAGGGGACTACGAGCAGTACTTC. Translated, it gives CASSTPTGDYEQYF.

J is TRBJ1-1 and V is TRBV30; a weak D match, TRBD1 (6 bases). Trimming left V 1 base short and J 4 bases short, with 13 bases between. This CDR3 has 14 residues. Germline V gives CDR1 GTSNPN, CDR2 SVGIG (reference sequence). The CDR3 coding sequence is TGTGCCTGGAGTGGCCAGGGGCTGGGCACTGAAGCTTTCTTT. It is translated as CAWSGQGLGTEAFF.

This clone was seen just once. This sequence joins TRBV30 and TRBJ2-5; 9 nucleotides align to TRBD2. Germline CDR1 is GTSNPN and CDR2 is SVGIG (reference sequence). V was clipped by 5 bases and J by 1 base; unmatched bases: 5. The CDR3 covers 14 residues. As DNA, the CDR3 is TGTGCCTGGGCGGGGGGGCGCTCCCAAGAGACCCAGTACTTC. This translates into CAWAGGRSQETQYF.

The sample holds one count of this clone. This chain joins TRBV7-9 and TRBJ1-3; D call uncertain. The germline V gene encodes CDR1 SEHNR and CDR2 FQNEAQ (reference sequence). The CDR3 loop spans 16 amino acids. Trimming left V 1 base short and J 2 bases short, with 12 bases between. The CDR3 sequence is CASSLGSGLAGNTIYF. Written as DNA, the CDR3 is TGTGCCAGCAGCTTAGGGTCGGGTCTTGCTGGAAACACCATATATTTT.

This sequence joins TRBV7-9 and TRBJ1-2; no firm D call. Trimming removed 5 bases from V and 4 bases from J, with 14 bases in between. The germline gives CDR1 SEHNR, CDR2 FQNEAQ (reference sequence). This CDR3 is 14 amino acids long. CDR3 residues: CASSVGGESYGYTF. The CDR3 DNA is TGTGCCAGCAGCGTAGGAGGAGAGAGCTATGGCTACACCTTC.

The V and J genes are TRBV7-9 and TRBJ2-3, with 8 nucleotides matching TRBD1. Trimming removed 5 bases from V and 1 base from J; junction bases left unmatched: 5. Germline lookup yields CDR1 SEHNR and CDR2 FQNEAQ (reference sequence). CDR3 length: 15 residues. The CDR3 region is CASSRPGQGTDTQYF. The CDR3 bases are TGTGCCAGCAGCCGACCGGGACAGGGCACAGATACGCAGTATTTT. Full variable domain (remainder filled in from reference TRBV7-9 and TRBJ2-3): DTGVSQNPRHKITKRGQNVTFRCDPISEHNRLYWYRQTLGQGPEFLTYFQNEAQLEKSRLLSDRFSAERPKGSFSTLEIQRTEQGDSAMYLCASSRPGQGTDTQYFGPGTRLTVL.

CDR3 in DNA: TGTGCCAGCAGTTTATCCCTAGCGGGGGGTGGGGAGCAGTTCTTC. This codes for CASSLSLAGGGEQFF. This rearrangement joins TRBV28 to TRBJ2-1, with 11 bases that match TRBD2. The germline V gene encodes CDR1 MDHEN and CDR2 SYDVKM. CDR3 size: 15 residues. V lost 1 base, J lost 10 bases, and 6 bases stayed unmatched.

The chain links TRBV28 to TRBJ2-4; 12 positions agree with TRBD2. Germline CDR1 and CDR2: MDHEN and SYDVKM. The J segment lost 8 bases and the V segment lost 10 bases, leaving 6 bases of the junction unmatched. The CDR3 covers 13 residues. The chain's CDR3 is CATLAGGPDIQYF. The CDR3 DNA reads TGTGCCACCCTAGCGGGAGGGCCGGACATTCAGTACTTC.